The 5 T cell receptor beta chains reported below all come from one sample, sequenced in a study of blood T cell repertoires in COVID-19. The protocol was immunoSEQ multiplex PCR, while the TCRdb copy is restricted to in-frame clones and leaves out a portion. The sample has about 180,000 clones, 65% to 90% seen once. The sample taken for sequencing was peripheral blood. These receptors all come from a human donor in a cohort sampled during active COVID-19.

The chain employs TRBV18 and TRBJ1-2; D may be TRBD1 (6 bases). This CDR3 contains 15 residues. The germline gives CDR1 KGHSH, CDR2 LQKENI. Trimming shortened V by 3 bases and J by 8 bases, and 19 bases separated the two germline ends. CDR3 sequence: CASSPLRDILEGYTF. Here the CDR3 DNA reads TGTGCCAGCTCACCGCTCCGGGACATCCTGGAGGGCTACACCTTC.

This clone was counted only a few times. J is TRBJ1-2 and V is TRBV7-9; D call uncertain. The V gene's germline CDR1 is SEHNR and CDR2 FQNEAQ (reference sequence). The germline V and J ends were trimmed by 5 bases and 4 bases, with 8 bases remaining between them. The CDR3 has 12 amino acids. Here the CDR3 DNA reads TGTGCCAGCAGCACCCGAGGCTATGGCTACACCTTC. Protein: CASSTRGYGYTF.

This clone showed up just once. The rearrangement joins TRBV19 to TRBJ1-2; 7 bases fit TRBD1. J was trimmed by 7 bases and V by 5 bases; bases with no gene match: 7. CDR1 and CDR2 from the germline V gene are LNHDA and SQIVND (reference sequence). This CDR3 is built from 13 residues. The CDR3 bases are TGTGCCAGTAGTTCCTTAAACAGGGGTGGCTACACCTTC. It translates to CASSSLNRGGYTF.

J is TRBJ1-6 and V is TRBV4-3; D is perhaps TRBD1 (5 bases). The germline V and J ends were trimmed by 1 base and 9 bases, with 13 bases remaining between them. The germline V gene encodes CDR1 LGHNA and CDR2 YSLEER. This CDR3 is 15 amino acids long. This chain's CDR3 is CASSQVQGNGSPLHF. The CDR3 nucleotides are TGCGCCAGCAGCCAAGTTCAGGGCAACGGTTCACCCCTCCACTTT.

There are a few counts of this clone. J is TRBJ1-2 and V is TRBV6-1, with D maybe TRBD1 (6 bases). There are 14 residues in the CDR3. Per germline, CDR1 MNHNS and CDR2 SASEGT. The V gene lost 1 base and the J gene lost 8 bases, with 14 bases spanning the gap. CDR3 DNA: TGTGCCAGCAGTGAAGTCGAGGGGGTTGGAGGCTACACCTTC. Translating it yields CASSEVEGVGGYTF.